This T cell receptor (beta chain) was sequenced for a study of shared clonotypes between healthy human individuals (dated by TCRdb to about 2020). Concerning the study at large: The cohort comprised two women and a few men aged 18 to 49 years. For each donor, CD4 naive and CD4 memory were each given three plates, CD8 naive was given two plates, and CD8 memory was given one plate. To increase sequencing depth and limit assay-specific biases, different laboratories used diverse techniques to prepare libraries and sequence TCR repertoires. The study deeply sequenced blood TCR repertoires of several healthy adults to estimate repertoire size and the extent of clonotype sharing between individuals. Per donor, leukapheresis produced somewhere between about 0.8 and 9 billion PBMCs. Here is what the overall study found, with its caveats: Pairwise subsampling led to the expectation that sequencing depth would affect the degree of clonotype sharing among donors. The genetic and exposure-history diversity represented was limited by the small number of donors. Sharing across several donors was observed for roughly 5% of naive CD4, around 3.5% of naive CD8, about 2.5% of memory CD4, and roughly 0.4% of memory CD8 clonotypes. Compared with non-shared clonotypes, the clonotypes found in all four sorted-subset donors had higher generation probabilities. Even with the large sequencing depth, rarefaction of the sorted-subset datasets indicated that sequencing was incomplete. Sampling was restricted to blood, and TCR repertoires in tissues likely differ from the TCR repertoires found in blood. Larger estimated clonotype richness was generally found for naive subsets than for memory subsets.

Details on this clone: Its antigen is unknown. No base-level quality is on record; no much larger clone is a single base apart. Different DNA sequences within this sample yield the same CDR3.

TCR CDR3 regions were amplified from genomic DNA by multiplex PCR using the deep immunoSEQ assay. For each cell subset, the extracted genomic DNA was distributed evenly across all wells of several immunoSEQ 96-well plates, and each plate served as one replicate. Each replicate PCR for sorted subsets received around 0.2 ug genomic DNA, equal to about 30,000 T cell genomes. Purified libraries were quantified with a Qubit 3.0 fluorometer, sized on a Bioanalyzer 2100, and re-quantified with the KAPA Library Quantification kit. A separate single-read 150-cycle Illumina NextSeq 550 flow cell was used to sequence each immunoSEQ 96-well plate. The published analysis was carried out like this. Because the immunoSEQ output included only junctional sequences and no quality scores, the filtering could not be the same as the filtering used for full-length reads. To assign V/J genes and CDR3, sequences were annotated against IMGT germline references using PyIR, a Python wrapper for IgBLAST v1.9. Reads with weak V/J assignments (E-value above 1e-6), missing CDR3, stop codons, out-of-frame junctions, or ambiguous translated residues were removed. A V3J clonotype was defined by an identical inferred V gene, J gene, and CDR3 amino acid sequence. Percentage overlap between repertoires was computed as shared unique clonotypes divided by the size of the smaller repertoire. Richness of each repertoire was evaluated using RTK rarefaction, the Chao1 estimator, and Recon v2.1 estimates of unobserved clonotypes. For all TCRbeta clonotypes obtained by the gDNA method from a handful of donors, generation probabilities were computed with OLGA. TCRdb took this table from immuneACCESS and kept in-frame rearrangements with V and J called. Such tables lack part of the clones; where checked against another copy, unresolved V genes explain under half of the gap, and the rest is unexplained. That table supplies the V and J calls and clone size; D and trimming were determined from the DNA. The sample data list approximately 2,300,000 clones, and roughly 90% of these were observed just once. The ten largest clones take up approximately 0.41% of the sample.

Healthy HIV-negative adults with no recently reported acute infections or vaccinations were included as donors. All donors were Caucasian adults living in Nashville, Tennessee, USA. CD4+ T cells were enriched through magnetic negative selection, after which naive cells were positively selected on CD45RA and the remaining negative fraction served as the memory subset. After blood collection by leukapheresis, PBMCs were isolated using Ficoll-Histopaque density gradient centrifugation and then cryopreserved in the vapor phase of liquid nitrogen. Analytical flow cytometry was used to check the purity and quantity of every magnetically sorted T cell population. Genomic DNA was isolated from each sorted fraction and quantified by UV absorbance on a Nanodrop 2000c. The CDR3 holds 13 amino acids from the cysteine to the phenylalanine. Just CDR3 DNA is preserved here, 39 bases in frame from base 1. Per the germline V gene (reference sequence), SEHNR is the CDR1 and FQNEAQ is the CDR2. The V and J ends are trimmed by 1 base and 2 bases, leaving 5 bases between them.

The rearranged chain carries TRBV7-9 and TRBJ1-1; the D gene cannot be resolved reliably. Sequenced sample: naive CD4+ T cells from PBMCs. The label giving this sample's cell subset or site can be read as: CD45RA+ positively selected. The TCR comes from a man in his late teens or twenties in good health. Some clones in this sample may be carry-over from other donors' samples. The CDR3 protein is CASSLESNTEAFF. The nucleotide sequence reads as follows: TGTGCCAGCAGCTTAGAGAGTAACACTGAAGCTTTCTTT.